This entry features one T cell receptor (beta chain) sequence. Its antigen is currently unknown. Each sample had at least 6.5 million PBMCs isolated. It was with a sample-barcoded 5' primer and a J-beta primer mix that a second PCR of roughly 7 to 11 cycles was run. Carrying 12 random nucleotides, a template-switch adaptor labeled each individual cDNA molecule. TCRdb reprocessed the 5' RACE reads via MiXCR and lists one record per CDR3 protein. The sample consists of some 1,800,000 distinct CDR3 sequences, around 42% of them appearing once. The data were taken from a study of blood T cells in healthy people across ages. About the research overall: Template switching picked up about one barcoded beta molecule for each two T cells. Study-level points and caveats: A greater number of naive CD4+ cells and higher diversity distinguished long-lived donors from aged donors.

This clonotype originated in a human donor in good health. Sequenced input: blood.

CDR3 amino acids: CASSPSGRATNEKLFF. The DNA for the CDR3 is TGTGCCAGCAGCCCTAGTGGTAGGGCAACTAATGAAAAACTGTTTTTT. The genes are TRBV12-3 or TRBV12-4 and TRBJ1-4; D is unresolved. The CDR3 is 16 amino acids. V lost 6 bases to trimming and J lost 0 bases, with 14 bases between them.